The clone carrying this TCR beta chain was found many times. Investigators profiled TCR beta VDJ and CDR3 from genomic DNA template. Using its own MiXCR run on the reads, TCRdb lists one record per CDR3 protein. This sample has about 160,000 distinct CDR3 sequences; 40% to 50% occur once, and the top ten carry approximately 2.8%. The data originate from a study of CD8+CD57+ T cells in acquired aplastic anemia. The sequenced patients had an expansion of CD8+CD57+ cells seen by flow cytometry. With 6 bases removed from V and 4 bases from J, the gap between germline ends came to 10 bases. Germline V lookup: CDR1 SGHTA, CDR2 FQGNSA. The CDR3 totals 13 residues.

The source is a human donor with aplastic anemia. The rearrangement links TRBV7-2 to TRBJ1-3; D is perhaps TRBD1 (5 bases). Sequenced sample: sorted CD4+, CD8+, or CD8+CD57+ T cells (not recorded which) from PBMCs. The DNA of the CDR3 is TGTGCCAGCAGGCAGGGTACAGGAAACACCATATATTTT. Its protein is CASRQGTGNTIYF.